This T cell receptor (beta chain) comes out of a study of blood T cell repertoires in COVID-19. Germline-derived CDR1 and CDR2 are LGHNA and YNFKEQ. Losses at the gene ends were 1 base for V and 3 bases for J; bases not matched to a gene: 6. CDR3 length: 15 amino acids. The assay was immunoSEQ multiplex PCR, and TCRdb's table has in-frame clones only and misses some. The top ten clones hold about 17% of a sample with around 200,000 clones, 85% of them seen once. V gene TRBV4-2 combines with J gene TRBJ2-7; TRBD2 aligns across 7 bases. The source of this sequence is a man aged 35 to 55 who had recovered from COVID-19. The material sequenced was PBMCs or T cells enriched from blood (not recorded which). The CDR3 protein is CASSQGETGGYEQYF. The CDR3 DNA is TGTGCCAGCAGCCAAGGGGAGACGGGGGGCTACGAGCAGTACTTC.